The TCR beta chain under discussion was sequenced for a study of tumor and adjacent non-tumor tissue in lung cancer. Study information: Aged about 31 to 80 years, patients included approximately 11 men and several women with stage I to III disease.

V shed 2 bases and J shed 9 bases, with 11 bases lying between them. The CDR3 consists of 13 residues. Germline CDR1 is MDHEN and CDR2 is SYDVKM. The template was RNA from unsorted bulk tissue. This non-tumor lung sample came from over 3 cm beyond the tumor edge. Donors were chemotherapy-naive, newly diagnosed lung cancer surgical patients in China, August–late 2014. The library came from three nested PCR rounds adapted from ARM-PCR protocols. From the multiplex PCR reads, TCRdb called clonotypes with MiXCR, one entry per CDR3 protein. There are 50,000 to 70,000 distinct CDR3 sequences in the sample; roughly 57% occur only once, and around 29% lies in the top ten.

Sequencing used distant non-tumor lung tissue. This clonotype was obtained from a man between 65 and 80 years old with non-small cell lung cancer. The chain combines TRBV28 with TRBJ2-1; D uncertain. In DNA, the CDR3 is TGTGCCAGCAGTTTAAGGGTAGCTTTTGAGCAGTTCTTC. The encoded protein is CASSLRVAFEQFF.